These 15 T cell receptor beta chains share one sample of origin, sequenced in a study of T cell responses to AZD1222 COVID-19 vaccine (dated by TCRdb to the early 2020s). The method was the immunoSEQ multiplex PCR assay. In TCRdb, the immuneACCESS table is reduced to in-frame sequences with V and J assigned. These tables do not hold every clone; where another copy was compared, an unresolved V gene accounts for under half, and the others remain unexplained. Present in this sample are about 85,000 clones, around 93% of which were seen just once. Clones ranked in the top ten supply more than 7.5% of the sample. The time point label, as the study defines it: about 28 days (+/-7) after the second vaccine dose. This specimen was peripheral blood, taken 28 days after the second AZD1222 dose. The source of these receptors is an adult who received the AZD1222 COVID-19 vaccine.

CDR3 nucleotide sequence: TGTGCCACCAGCGGGACTAGCGGGAGCTCCTACAATGAGCAGTTCTTC. This codes for CATSGTSGSSYNEQFF. The chain employs TRBV24-1 and TRBJ2-1; TRBD2 matches 14 bases. This CDR3 is built from 16 residues. Germline V lookup: CDR1 KGHDR, CDR2 SFDVKD. V lost 7 bases and J lost 0; bases outside the gene matches: 1.

V usage is TRBV11-2 and J usage is TRBJ1-2; 7 positions agree with TRBD1. The CDR3 totals 15 residues. From germline, CDR1 is SGHAT and CDR2 FQNNGV. V trimming: 3 bases; J trimming: 0 bases; junction bases outside the gene matches: 4. The CDR3 protein is CASSLEGAANYGYTF. The CDR3 region has the DNA TGTGCCAGCAGCTTGGAGGGGGCTGCTAACTATGGCTACACCTTC.

In this sample, this clone turned up once. The chain recombines TRBV7-8 with TRBJ2-5; the D is unclear. The CDR3 is 16 amino acids. Germline V CDR1 and CDR2: SGHVS, FQNEAQ. Between the trimmed V and J ends, which lost 1 base and 1 base, there was a span of 13 bases. CDR3 protein: CASSLGRLVSQETQYF. CDR3 in DNA: TGTGCCAGCAGCTTAGGGAGACTGGTCTCCCAAGAGACCCAGTACTTC.

This rearrangement joins TRBV15 to TRBJ1-4; tentatively, D is TRBD1 (6 bases). The CDR3 has 14 amino acids. Per germline, CDR1 LNHNV and CDR2 YYDKDF (reference sequence). The V and J ends lost 3 bases and 4 bases respectively, with 9 bases between them. The CDR3 is CATSRGASNEKLFF. CDR3 nucleotide sequence: TGTGCCACCAGCAGGGGGGCGAGTAATGAAAAACTGTTTTTT. The variable domain in full, completed from reference TRBV15 and TRBJ1-4, reads DAMVIQNPRYQVTQFGKPVTLSCSQTLNHNVMYWYQQKSSQAPKLLFHYYDKDFNNEADTPDNFQSRRPNTSFCFLDIRSPGLGDTAMYLCATSRGASNEKLFFGSGTQLSVL.

The chain uses TRBV7-6 and TRBJ2-1; no firm D call. The CDR3 loop spans 18 amino acids. V lost 7 bases, J lost 8 bases, and 30 bases lay in between. Germline V gene data show CDR1 as SGHVS and CDR2 as FNYEAQ. DNA of the CDR3: TGTGCCAGCACCCGAATCGCGGCCGTCGGATGGGAAGGCGATGAGCAGTTCTTC. This sequence encodes CASTRIAAVGWEGDEQFF.

The rearrangement uses TRBV19 and TRBJ2-2, with a possible D match to TRBD2 (6 bases). V lost 3 bases, J lost 6 bases, and 14 bases lay in between. This CDR3 comprises 15 residues. CDR1 is LNHDA, CDR2 SQIVND, per germline (reference sequence). The CDR3 DNA sequence: TGTGCCAGTAGTATGCTAGCAGGAGGGCCCGGGGAGCTGTTTTTT. Amino acid sequence: CASSMLAGGPGELFF.

The chain joins TRBV28 to TRBJ2-7, with TRBD2 identical over 8 bases. CDR1 is MDHEN and CDR2 is SYDVKM in the germline V gene. The CDR3 totals 15 residues. V lost 6 bases, J lost 3 bases, and 10 bases stayed unmatched. CDR3 nucleotide sequence: TGTGCCAGCAGGGCGCCGGGAGGGATTGGCTACGAGCAGTACTTC. Translation: CASRAPGGIGYEQYF.

The chain combines TRBV30 with TRBJ2-2; 7 bases are shared with TRBD2. After removal of 4 bases from V and 6 bases from J, the junction contained 8 bases not matched to a gene. The CDR3 length is 14 residues. CDR1 is GTSNPN and CDR2 is SVGIG in the germline V gene (reference sequence). The CDR3, as DNA: TGTGCCTGGACATCCTCTAGCGGAGCCGGGGAGCTGTTTTTT. This sequence encodes CAWTSSSGAGELFF.

The chain couples TRBV4-3 to TRBJ2-3; tentatively, D is TRBD1 or TRBD2 (5 bases each). V was trimmed by 2 bases and J by 10 bases, leaving 13 bases between them. Germline CDR1 is LGHNA and CDR2 is YSLEER. The CDR3 is 13 amino acids. As DNA, the CDR3 is TGCGCCAGCAGCCAATCGGGGCAGGGCCCGCAGTATTTT. This codes for CASSQSGQGPQYF.

This clone was seen only once. This rearrangement joins TRBV2 to TRBJ1-5; D unclear. This CDR3 comprises 14 residues. CDR1 SNHLY and CDR2 FYNNEI come from the germline V gene. The V and J ends lost 5 bases and 1 base respectively, with 9 bases between them. The CDR3 DNA sequence: TGTGCCAGCAGTTCAACGATCAGCAATCAGCCCCAGCATTTT. It translates to CASSSTISNQPQHF.

V is TRBV19 and J is TRBJ2-5; D perhaps matches TRBD1 (6 bases). This CDR3 region has 13 residues. Germline V CDR1 and CDR2: LNHDA, SQIVND (reference sequence). Trimming cost V 5 bases and J 5 bases, with 12 bases left between them. The CDR3 region is CASSLGQWETQYF. CDR3 DNA: TGTGCCAGTAGTCTCGGACAGTGGGAGACCCAGTACTTC.

The V gene is TRBV30, the J gene TRBJ2-7; 7 bases align to TRBD1. CDR3 size: 10 residues. The V gene's germline CDR1 is GTSNPN and CDR2 SVGIG (reference sequence). J gave up 6 bases and V 7 bases, and 3 bases lay outside the gene matches. The DNA of the CDR3 is TGTGCCTCGACAGGGATCGAGCAGTACTTC. The encoded protein is CASTGIEQYF.

This chain uses TRBV29-1 with TRBJ2-1, with D possibly being TRBD2 (6 bases). Trimming cost V 4 bases and J 2 bases, with 15 bases left between them. Germline-derived CDR1 and CDR2 are SQVTM and ANQGSEA. The CDR3 spans 15 residues. CDR3 coding DNA: TGCAGCGTTGTTGGGGGGAAAGGCACCTACAATGAGCAGTTCTTC. Its translation is CSVVGGKGTYNEQFF.

V and J are TRBV19 and TRBJ2-1; 11 positions match TRBD2. The V gene's germline CDR1 is LNHDA and CDR2 SQIVND (reference sequence). The V gene end was trimmed by 4 bases and the J gene end by 5 bases; junction bases not matched to a gene: 4. The CDR3 runs to 15 residues. This CDR3 reads CASSKLAGVHNEQFF. As DNA, the CDR3 is TGTGCCAGTAGTAAACTAGCGGGAGTACACAATGAGCAGTTCTTC. Looking up the rest from reference TRBV19 and TRBJ2-1 gives the full variable domain: DGGITQSPKYLFRKEGQNVTLSCEQNLNHDAMYWYRQDPGQGLRLIYYSQIVNDFQKGDIAEGYSVSREKKESFPLTVTSAQKNPTAFYLCASSKLAGVHNEQFFGPGTRLTVL.

The chain couples TRBV7-2 to TRBJ2-1, with D possibly called TRBD1 or TRBD2 (5 bases each). V lost 5 bases and J lost 6, with 17 bases in between. From germline, CDR1 is SGHTA and CDR2 FQGNSA. There are 15 residues in the CDR3. CDR3: CASSPIGARGNEQFF. CDR3 DNA sequence: TGTGCCAGCAGCCCAATAGGGGCTCGGGGCAATGAGCAGTTCTTC.